This passage covers 20 T cell receptor beta chains from one sample sequenced in a study of blood T cell repertoires in COVID-19. Sequencing was performed with immunoSEQ multiplex PCR; in TCRdb, only in-frame clones are kept and a portion is missing. The sample has approximately 300,000 clones, roughly nine tenths seen once; the top ten hold about 2.2%. Material: peripheral blood. These receptor sequences come from a woman aged 50 to 60 who had recovered from COVID-19.

The rearrangement joins TRBV7-8 to TRBJ2-5; tentative D call: TRBD1 (5 bases). The V end lost 0 bases, the J end lost 2 bases, and 13 bases lay between the germline ends. The germline gives CDR1 SGHVS, CDR2 FQNEAQ. The CDR3 spans 16 residues. CDR3 coding DNA: TGTGCCAGCAGCTTAGCATCGCAGGGCTTTCAAGAGACCCAGTACTTC. It yields the protein CASSLASQGFQETQYF.

The gene calls are TRBV12-5 and TRBJ2-3; 9 bases are a match to TRBD2. This CDR3 spans 13 amino acids. Germline V lookup: CDR1 LGHNT, CDR2 FRNRAP. The V and J ends lost 6 bases and 8 bases, in that order; junction bases with no gene match: 6. CDR3: CASGAGTSRTQYF. CDR3 nucleotide sequence: TGTGCTAGTGGGGCCGGGACTAGCCGTACGCAGTATTTT.

In its sample, this clone was seen a few times. The chain employs TRBV2 and TRBJ2-3; the D gene is possibly TRBD1 (6 bases). The germline V gene has CDR1 SNHLY and CDR2 FYNNEI. This CDR3 is 15 amino acids long. Between the trimmed V and J ends, which lost 4 bases and 0 bases, there was a span of 11 bases. CDR3 residues: CASSARGTSTDTQYF. The CDR3 nucleotides are TGTGCCAGCAGTGCCAGGGGAACTAGCACAGATACGCAGTATTTT.

This clone has just a few counts. This rearrangement joins TRBV5-1 to TRBJ2-7; 7 positions agree with TRBD1. Germline assignment: CDR1 SGHRS and CDR2 YFSETQ. The CDR3 length is 13 residues. V lost 3 bases, J lost 4 bases, and 4 bases stayed unmatched. CDR3 bases: TGCGCCAGCAGCTCCCGGACAGGTTACGAGCAGTACTTC. It codes for CASSSRTGYEQYF.

V usage is TRBV6-5 and J usage is TRBJ2-1, with 7 bases matching TRBD1. The trim removed 7 bases at V and 8 bases at J, leaving 2 bases unmatched. Germline loops: CDR1 MNHEY, CDR2 SVGAGI. The CDR3 sequence is 11 residues long. DNA for the CDR3: TGTGCCAGCAACAGGGGTTATGAGCAGTTCTTC. Protein: CASNRGYEQFF.

The CDR3, as DNA: TGCGCCAGCAGCCCCGAGGGCGCAGGGGGCGGCTACGAGCAGTACTTC. Translation gives CASSPEGAGGGYEQYF. The chain is built from TRBV5-1 and TRBJ2-7; TRBD1 matches 8 bases. CDR3 length: 16 residues. Trimming took 4 bases from V and 3 from J; bases not matched to a gene: 12. Germline values: CDR1 SGHRS, CDR2 YFSETQ.

As concerns this clone: This sample also contains other DNA sequences that code for the same CDR3. The J gene is TRBJ2-1, the V gene TRBV19; perhaps TRBD1 as D (6 bases). V was clipped by 1 base and J by 2 bases, with 9 bases between them. Germline V gives CDR1 LNHDA, CDR2 SQIVND (reference sequence). CDR3 length: 15 amino acids. The chain's CDR3 is CASSIGGRAYNEQFF. The CDR3 coding sequence is TGTGCCAGTAGTATAGGGGGGCGGGCCTACAATGAGCAGTTCTTC.

The count of this clone is one. The V call is TRBV11-2, the J call TRBJ1-1; TRBD1 is a possible D gene (6 bases). The germline CDR1 and CDR2 sequences are SGHAT and FQNNGV. This CDR3 is 15 amino acids long. V lost 5 bases, J lost 2 bases, and 15 bases lay in between. The CDR3 protein is CASSRSGQINTEAFF. Here the CDR3 DNA reads TGTGCCAGCAGCCGATCAGGACAGATCAACACTGAAGCTTTCTTT.

The genes are TRBV7-3 and TRBJ2-3; the D gene is possibly TRBD1 (6 bases). Trimming shortened V by 2 bases and J by 3 bases, and 6 bases separated the two germline ends. The CDR3 runs 13 residues. Germline CDR1 and CDR2: SGHTA and FQGTGA. Written as DNA, the CDR3 is TGTGCCAGCAGCTTACAGGGGACAGATACGCAGTATTTT. It codes for CASSLQGTDTQYF.

This chain uses TRBV7-6 with TRBJ2-1; TRBD2 matches at 14 bases. CDR1 and CDR2 from the germline V gene are SGHVS and FNYEAQ. V shed 5 bases and J 8 bases; nucleotides not matched to a gene: 17. The CDR3 totals 19 residues. The CDR3 reads CASSRGTGGTSGRFDEQFF. CDR3 DNA: TGTGCCAGCAGCCGTGGGACAGGAGGGACTAGCGGGAGATTCGATGAGCAGTTCTTC.

V is TRBV5-1 and J is TRBJ2-1; D possibly corresponds to TRBD2 (7 bases). The V and J ends lost 2 bases and 6 bases respectively, with 18 bases between them. There are 16 residues in the CDR3. Germline values: CDR1 SGHRS, CDR2 YFSETQ. CDR3 DNA: TGCGCCAGCAGCTTTCTCGGGGGGCGGGAGAGCAATGAGCAGTTCTTC. Encoded protein: CASSFLGGRESNEQFF.

This clone was observed a handful of times. The rearrangement links TRBV9 to TRBJ2-7, with D tentatively TRBD1 (6 bases). The germline V and J ends were trimmed by 0 bases and 2 bases, with 9 bases remaining between them. Germline V gene data show CDR1 as SGDLS and CDR2 as YYNGEE. The CDR3 is 14 amino acids. The CDR3: CASSVGGQTYEQYF. For the CDR3, the DNA is TGTGCCAGCAGCGTAGGGGGGCAGACCTACGAGCAGTACTTC.

The rearrangement uses TRBV4-2 and TRBJ2-7, with a weak D call TRBD2 (7 bases). The germline gives CDR1 LGHNA, CDR2 YNFKEQ. The V end lost 1 base, the J end lost 0 bases, and 16 bases lay between the germline ends. This CDR3 has 17 residues. CDR3 DNA sequence: TGTGCCAGCAGCCAAGTTGGTGTGGCGGGGGCCTCCTACGAGCAGTACTTC. Its translation is CASSQVGVAGASYEQYF.

This chain uses TRBV11-1 with TRBJ1-4; 9 bases align to TRBD1. Trimming at V came to 5 bases and at J to 7 bases, leaving 8 bases not matched to a gene. This CDR3 is 15 amino acids long. Germline lookup yields CDR1 SGHAT and CDR2 FQDESV (reference sequence). The CDR3 reads CASSRTTGGFEKLFF. The CDR3 nucleotides read TGTGCCAGCAGCCGGACGACAGGGGGTTTTGAAAAACTGTTTTTT.

This rearrangement joins TRBV12-3 or TRBV12-4 to TRBJ1-5, with D possibly TRBD1 on 6 matching bases. This CDR3 is built from 13 residues. V was clipped by 6 bases and J by 3 bases, with 9 bases between them. The DNA of the CDR3 is TGTGCCAGCAGGACAGGCCACAATCAGCCCCAGCATTTT. Translation: CASRTGHNQPQHF.

V gene TRBV2 combines with J gene TRBJ1-5; D is uncertain. The V end lost 6 bases, the J end lost 3 bases, and 15 bases lay between the germline ends. CDR1 is SNHLY, CDR2 FYNNEI, per germline. There are 15 residues in the CDR3. The CDR3 DNA reads as TGTGCCAGCAGAAACCAGCGGGGTAACAATCAGCCCCAGCATTTT. Residues: CASRNQRGNNQPQHF.

This sequence joins TRBV28 and TRBJ1-1; D is perhaps TRBD1 (6 bases). Trimming pared 6 bases from V and 1 base from J, leaving 21 bases between. Germline lookup yields CDR1 MDHEN and CDR2 SYDVKM. This CDR3 is 17 amino acids long. The CDR3 sequence is CASRHLRQADENTEAFF. In nucleotides, the CDR3 is TGTGCCAGCAGACACCTGCGACAGGCAGATGAGAACACTGAAGCTTTCTTT.

The chain combines TRBV18 with TRBJ2-3; D is possibly TRBD2 (5 bases). The CDR3 runs to 14 residues. Trimming took off 2 bases at V and 5 bases at J, with 11 bases between the two ends. The germline gives CDR1 KGHSH, CDR2 LQKENI. The chain's CDR3 is CASSPESGGDTQYF. DNA for the CDR3: TGTGCCAGCTCACCAGAGAGTGGAGGAGATACGCAGTATTTT. The full variable domain, in which reference TRBV18 and TRBJ2-3 provide the parts outside the CDR3, is NAGVMQNPRHLVRRRGQEARLRCSPMKGHSHVYWYRQLPEEGLKFMVYLQKENIIDESGMPKERFSAEFPKEGPSILRIQQVVRGDSAAYFCASSPESGGDTQYFGPGTRLTVL.

The chain couples TRBV7-2 to TRBJ2-7; 11 bases match TRBD1. Germline-derived CDR1 and CDR2 are SGHTA and FQGNSA. The ends lost 1 base at V and 3 bases at J; junction bases unmatched: 2. The CDR3 consists of 15 residues. The CDR3 coding sequence is TGTGCCAGCAGCTTAGGGACAGGGGGCCTCTACGAGCAGTACTTC. It codes for CASSLGTGGLYEQYF.

V gene TRBV24-1 combines with J gene TRBJ2-1, with a weak D call TRBD2 (6 bases). CDR1 KGHDR and CDR2 SFDVKD come from the germline V gene. Trimming cost V 4 bases and J 7 bases, with 10 bases left between them. CDR3 length: 13 residues. The CDR3 DNA reads as TGTGCCACCAGTGACACGACTAGTAATGAGCAGTTCTTC. Amino acids: CATSDTTSNEQFF.